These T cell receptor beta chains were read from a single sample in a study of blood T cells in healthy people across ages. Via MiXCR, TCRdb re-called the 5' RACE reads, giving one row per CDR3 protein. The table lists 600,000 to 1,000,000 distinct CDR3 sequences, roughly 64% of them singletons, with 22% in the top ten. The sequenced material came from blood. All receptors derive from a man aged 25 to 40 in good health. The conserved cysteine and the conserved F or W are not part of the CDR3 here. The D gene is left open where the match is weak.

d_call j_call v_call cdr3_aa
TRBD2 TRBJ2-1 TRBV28 ASRGAGALDNEQF
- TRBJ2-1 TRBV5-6 ASSRQFNERF
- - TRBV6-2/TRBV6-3 ASGEPGDEQY
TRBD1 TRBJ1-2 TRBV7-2 ASSTGELSDGYT
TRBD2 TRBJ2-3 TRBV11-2 ASSFLTSGTPDTQY
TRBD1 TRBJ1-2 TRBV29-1 SVEDRGVGGYT
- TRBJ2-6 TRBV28 ASSLFWGTQPSGANVLT
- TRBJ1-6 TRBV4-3 ASSQDWADNSPLH
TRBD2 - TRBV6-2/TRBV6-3 ASSYVTSGHYHGTQY
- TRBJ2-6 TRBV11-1 ASSTGPSGANVLT
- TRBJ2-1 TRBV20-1 SARPGVVEQF
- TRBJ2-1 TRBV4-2 ASSSHSETVNEQF
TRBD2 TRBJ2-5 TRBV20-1 SARGAGAVEETQY
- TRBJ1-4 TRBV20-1 SASGARGGEKLF
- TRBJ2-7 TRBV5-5 ASSLYKGSEQY
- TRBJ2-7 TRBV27 ASSFRPVAYEQY
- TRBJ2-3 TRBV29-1 SVTGDTQY
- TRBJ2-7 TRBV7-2 ASSLAMTLATYEQY
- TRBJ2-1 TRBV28 ASSPAGLERETQF
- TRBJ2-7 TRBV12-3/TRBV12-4 ASSDGRFSYEQY
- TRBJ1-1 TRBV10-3 AISVVGGGFVTEAF
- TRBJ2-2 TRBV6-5 ASSYSPRGSTGELF
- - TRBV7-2 AGSLQRETQY
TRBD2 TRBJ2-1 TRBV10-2 ASRGTSGGVQF
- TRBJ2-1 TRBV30 AWSPGHHNEQF
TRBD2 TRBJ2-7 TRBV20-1 SARANSGANNEQY
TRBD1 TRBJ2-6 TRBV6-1 ASSPRQGRSGANVLT
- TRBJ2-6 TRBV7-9 ASSPGALSAGANVLT
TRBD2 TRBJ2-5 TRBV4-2 ASSHLSGSEETQY
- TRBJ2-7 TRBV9 ASSVGGDSRYEQY
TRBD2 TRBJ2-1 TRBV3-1 ASSQLGLAGGPAYNEQF
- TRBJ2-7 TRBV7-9 ASSAVELGTYEQY
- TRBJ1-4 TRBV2 ASRDKDSYYEKLF
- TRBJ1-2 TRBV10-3 AVSESTDQGNGYT
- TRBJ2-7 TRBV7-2 ASSLGLEELRQY
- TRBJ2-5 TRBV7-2 ASSPTGGGFETQY
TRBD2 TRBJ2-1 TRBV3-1 ASSHRRGFYNEQF
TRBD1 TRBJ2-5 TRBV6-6 ASSSRQGWQETQY
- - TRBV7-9 ASSFSGLIHEQY
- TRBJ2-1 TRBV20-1 SAAARLGYNEQF
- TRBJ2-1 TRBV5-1 ASSSIPDPRNEQF
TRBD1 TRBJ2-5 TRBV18 ASSRRQGNGETQY
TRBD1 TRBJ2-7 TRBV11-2 ASSSYRGSRIYEQY
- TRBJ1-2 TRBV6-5 ASSYSFMTESGYT
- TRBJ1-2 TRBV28 ASSTRQGINYGYT
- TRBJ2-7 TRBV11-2 ASSRFVEDEQY
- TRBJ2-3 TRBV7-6 ASSARLADTQY
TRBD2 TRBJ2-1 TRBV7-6 ASSLATSGGTREQF